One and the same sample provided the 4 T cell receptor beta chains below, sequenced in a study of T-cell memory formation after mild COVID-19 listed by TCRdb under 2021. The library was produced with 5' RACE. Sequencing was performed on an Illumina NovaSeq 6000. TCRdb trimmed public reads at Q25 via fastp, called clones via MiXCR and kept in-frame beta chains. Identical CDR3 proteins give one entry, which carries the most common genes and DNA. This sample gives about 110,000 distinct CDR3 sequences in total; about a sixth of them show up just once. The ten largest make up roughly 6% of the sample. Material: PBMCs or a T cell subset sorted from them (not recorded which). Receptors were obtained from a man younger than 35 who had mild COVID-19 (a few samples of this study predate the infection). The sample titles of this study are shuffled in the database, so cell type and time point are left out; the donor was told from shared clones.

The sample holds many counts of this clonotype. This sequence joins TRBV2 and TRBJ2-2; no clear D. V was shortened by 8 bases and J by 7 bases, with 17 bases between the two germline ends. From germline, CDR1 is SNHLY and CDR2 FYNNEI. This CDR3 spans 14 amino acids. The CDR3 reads CASLYQEIIGELFF. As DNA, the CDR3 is TGTGCCAGCTTATACCAGGAGATAATCGGGGAGCTGTTTTTT.

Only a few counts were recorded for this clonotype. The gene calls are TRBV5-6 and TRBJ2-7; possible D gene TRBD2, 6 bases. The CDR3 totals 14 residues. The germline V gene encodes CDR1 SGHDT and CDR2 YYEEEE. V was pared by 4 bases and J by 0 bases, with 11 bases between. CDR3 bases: TGTGCCAGCAGCGGGAAGGACTACTCCTACGAGCAGTACTTC. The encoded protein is CASSGKDYSYEQYF.

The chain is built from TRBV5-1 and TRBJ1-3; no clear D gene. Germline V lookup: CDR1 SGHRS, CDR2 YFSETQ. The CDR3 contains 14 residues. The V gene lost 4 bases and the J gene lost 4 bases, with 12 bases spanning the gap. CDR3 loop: CASSPYSGGNTIYF. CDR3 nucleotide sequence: TGCGCCAGCAGCCCCTACAGTGGCGGAAACACCATATATTTT.

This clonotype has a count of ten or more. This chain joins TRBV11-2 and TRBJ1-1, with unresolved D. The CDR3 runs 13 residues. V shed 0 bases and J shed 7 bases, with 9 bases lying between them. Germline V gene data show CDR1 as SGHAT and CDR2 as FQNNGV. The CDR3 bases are TGTGCCAGCAGCTTAGACCGCCACGGTGAAGCTTTCTTT. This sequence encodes CASSLDRHGEAFF. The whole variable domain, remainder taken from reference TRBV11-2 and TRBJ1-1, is EAGVAQSPRYKIIEKRQSVAFWCNPISGHATLYWYQQILGQGPKLLIQFQNNGVVDDSQLPKDRFSAERLKGVDSTLKIQPAKLEDSAVYLCASSLDRHGEAFFGQGTRLTVV.